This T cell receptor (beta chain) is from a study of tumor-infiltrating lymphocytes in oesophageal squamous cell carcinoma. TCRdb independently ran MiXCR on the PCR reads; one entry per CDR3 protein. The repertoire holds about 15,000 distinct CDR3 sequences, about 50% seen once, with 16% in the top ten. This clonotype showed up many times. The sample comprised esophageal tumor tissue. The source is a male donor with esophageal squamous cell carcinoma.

CDR3 nucleotides: TGTGCCAGTAGTATACAAGGGATCTCCTACAATGAGCAGTTCTTC. This sequence encodes CASSIQGISYNEQFF. The chain is built from TRBV19 and TRBJ2-1, with D unresolved. V was clipped by 2 bases and J by 0 bases, with 8 bases between them. The germline V gene encodes CDR1 LNHDA and CDR2 SQIVND (reference sequence). The CDR3 is 15 amino acids.